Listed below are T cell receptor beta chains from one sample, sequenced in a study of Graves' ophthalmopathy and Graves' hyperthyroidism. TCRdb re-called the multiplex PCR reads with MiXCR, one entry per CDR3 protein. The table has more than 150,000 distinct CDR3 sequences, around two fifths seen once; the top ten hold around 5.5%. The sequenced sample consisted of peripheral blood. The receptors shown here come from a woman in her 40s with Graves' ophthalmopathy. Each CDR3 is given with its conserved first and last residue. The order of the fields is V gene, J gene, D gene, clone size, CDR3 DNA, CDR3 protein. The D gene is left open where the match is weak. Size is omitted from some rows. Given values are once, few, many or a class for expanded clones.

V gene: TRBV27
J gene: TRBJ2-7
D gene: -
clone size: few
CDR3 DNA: TGTGCCAGCAATGTGGGAACGTTTCCAGAGACCCTCAACTTC
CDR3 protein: CASNVGTFPETLNF

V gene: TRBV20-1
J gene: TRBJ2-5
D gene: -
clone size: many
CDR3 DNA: TGCAGTGCTAGAGACCGCGAGCGTGGGGTCCAAGAGACCCAGTACTTC
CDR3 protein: CSARDRERGVQETQYF

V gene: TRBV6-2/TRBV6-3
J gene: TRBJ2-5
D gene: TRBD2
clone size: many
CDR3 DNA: TGTGCCAGCAGTTACTCAACTAGCGGGAGCGGGACGAAAGAGACCCAGTACTTC
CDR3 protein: CASSYSTSGSGTKETQYF

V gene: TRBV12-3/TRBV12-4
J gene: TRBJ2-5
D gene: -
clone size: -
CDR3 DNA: TGTGCCAGCAGTTTCTACACGACAGGCGGGGAGACCCAGTACTTC
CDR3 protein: CASSFYTTGGETQYF

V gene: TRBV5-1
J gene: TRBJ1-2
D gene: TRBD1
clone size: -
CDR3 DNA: TGCGCCAGCAGACCAGGGGGCGACGACTATGGCTACACCTTC
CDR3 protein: CASRPGGDDYGYTF

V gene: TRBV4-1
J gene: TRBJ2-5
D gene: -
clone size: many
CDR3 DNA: TGCGCCAGCAGCCAAGACTGGCAGGGGGAGACCCAGTACTTC
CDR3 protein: CASSQDWQGETQYF

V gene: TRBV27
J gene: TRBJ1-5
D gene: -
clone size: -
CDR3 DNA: -
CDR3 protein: CASSSSRNQPQHF

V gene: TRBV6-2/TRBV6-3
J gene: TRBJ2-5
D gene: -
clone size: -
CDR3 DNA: TGTGCCAGCGAGGAGGGGACGCGAGAGACCCAGTACTTC
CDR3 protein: CASEEGTRETQYF

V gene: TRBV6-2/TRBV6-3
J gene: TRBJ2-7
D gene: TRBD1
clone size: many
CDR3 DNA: TGTGCCAGCAGGACAGGGGGCGTATCCTACGAGCAGTACTTC
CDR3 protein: CASRTGGVSYEQYF

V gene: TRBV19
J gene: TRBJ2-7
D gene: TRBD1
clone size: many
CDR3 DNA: TGTGCCAGTAGTCTGGAACGACAGGGATCGCGCGAGCAGTACTTC
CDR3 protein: CASSLERQGSREQYF

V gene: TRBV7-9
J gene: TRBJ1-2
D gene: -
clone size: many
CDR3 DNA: TGTGCCAGCAGCTTTCATTGGGAAGGTCCTGGCTACACCTTC
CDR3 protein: CASSFHWEGPGYTF

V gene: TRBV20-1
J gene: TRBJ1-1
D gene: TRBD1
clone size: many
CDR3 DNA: TGCAGTGCTCTACGACAGGGGAGGACTGAAGCTTTCTTT
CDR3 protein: CSALRQGRTEAFF

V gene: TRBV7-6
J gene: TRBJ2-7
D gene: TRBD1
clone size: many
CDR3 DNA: TGTGCCAGCAGCATAGCCACATCGCCGGGACAGGGGCCCTACGAGCAGTACTTC
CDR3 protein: CASSIATSPGQGPYEQYF

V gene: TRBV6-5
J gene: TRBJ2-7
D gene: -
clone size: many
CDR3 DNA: TGTGCCAGCAGTTACTCGCGGGGAAGGCCGTCCGAGCAGTACTTC
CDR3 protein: CASSYSRGRPSEQYF

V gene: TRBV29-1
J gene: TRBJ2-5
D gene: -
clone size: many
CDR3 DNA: TGCAGCGTTGCGGCCAGGGAAGAGACCCAGTACTTC
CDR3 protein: CSVAAREETQYF

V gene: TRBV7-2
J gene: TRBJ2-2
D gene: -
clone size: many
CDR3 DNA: TGTGCCAGCAGCCTAGCCGGGACTGCGAACACCGGGGAGCTGTTTTTT
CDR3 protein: CASSLAGTANTGELFF

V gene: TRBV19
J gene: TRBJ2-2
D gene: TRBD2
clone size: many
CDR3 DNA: TGTGCCAGTAACGGGGAGACTAGCGGGAGGCACGCCGGGGAGCTGTTTTTT
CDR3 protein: CASNGETSGRHAGELFF

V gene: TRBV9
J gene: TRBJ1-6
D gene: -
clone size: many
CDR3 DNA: TGTGCCAGCAGCGTTGGCTTTAATTCACCCCTCCACTTT
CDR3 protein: CASSVGFNSPLHF

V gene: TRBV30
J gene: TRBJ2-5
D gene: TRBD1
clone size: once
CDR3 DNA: TGTGCCGGGAATCAGGGGGCGCTTGAGACCCAGTACTTC
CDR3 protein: CAGNQGALETQYF

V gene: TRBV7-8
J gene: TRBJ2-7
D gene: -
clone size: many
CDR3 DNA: TGTGCCAGCAGCTTACGGGACAACCCCTACGAGCAGTACTTC
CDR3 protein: CASSLRDNPYEQYF

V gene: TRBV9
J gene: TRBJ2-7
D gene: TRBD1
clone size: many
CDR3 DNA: TGTGCCAGCAGCGGCGGACAGGGAGTATACGAGCAGTACTTC
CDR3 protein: CASSGGQGVYEQYF

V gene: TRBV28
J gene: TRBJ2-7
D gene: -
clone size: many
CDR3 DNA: TGTGCCAGCAGTTTACCCAAGGAGGGGGGCCGCTCCTACGAGCAGTACTTC
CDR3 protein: CASSLPKEGGRSYEQYF

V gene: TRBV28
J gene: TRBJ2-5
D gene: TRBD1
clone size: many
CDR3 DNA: TGTGCCAGCGAGCCGGGACAGGGGGAAGAGACCCAGTACTTC
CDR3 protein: CASEPGQGEETQYF

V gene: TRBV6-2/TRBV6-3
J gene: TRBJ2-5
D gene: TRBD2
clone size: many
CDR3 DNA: TGTGCCAGCAGTTACTCGAACCAACCATCGGGAGGGAGAAAAGAGACCCAGTACTTC
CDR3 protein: CASSYSNQPSGGRKETQYF

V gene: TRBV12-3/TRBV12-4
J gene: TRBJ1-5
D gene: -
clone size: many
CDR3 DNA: TGTGCCAGCAGTATGGACAGTACGGGCAATCAGCCCCAGCATTTT
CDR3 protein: CASSMDSTGNQPQHF

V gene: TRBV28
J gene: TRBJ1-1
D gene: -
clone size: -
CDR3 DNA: TGTGCCAGCAGTGAGCCGGGACAGAACACTGAAGCTTTCTTT
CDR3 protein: CASSEPGQNTEAFF

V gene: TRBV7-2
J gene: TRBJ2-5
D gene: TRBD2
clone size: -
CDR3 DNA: TGTGCCAGCAGCTCGAATCCGGGACTAGGGAAAGAGACCCAGTACTTC
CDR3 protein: CASSSNPGLGKETQYF

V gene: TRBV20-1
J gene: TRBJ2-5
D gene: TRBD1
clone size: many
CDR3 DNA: TGCAGTGCTGAGGACAGGGGGAGCGCCGTGTCGCAGACCCAGTACTTC
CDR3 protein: CSAEDRGSAVSQTQYF

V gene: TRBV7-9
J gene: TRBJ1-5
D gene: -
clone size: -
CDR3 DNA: TGTGCCAGCACCTCCAGCCATAGCAATCAGCCCCAGCATTTT
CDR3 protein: CASTSSHSNQPQHF

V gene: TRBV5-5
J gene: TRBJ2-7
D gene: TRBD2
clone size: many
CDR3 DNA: TGTGCCAGCAGCTTACAGACGGGACTACGGAACTACGAGCAGTACTTC
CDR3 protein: CASSLQTGLRNYEQYF

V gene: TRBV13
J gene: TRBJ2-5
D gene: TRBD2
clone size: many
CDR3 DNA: TGTGCCAGCAGCTCCTCCGGGACTAGCGGGGGAGAGACCCAGTACTTC
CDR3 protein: CASSSSGTSGGETQYF

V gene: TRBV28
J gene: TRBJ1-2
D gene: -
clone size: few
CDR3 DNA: TGTGCCAGCAGATTACGATGGCCAGGGGGCTACACCTTC
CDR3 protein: CASRLRWPGGYTF

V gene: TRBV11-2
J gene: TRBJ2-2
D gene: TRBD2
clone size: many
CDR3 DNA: TGTGCCAGCAGCGCAGCTAGCGGGAGGGCTTTCGGGGAGCTGTTTTTT
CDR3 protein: CASSAASGRAFGELFF

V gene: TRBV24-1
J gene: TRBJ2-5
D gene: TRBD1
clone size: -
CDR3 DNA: TGTGCCACCAGTGATCGGGGACAGCAAGAGACCCAGTACTTC
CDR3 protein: CATSDRGQQETQYF

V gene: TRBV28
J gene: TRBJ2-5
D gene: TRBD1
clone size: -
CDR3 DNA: TGTGCCAGCAGTCACAGGGGTTCCGAGACCCAGTACTTC
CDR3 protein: CASSHRGSETQYF

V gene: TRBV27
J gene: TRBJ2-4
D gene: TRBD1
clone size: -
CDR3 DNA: TGTGCCAGCAGTTCTTACGGGACAGGGGAGGTTCCATCGAGAAACATTCAGTACTTC
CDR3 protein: CASSSYGTGEVPSRNIQYF

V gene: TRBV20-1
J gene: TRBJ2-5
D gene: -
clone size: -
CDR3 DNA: TGCAGTGCTAGAGAAAGTGGAAGGACCCAGTACTTC
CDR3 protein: CSARESGRTQYF

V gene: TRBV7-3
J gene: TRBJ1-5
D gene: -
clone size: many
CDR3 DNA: TGTGCCAGCAGCTTGTCGGCGGGTCAGCCCCAGCATTTT
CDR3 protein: CASSLSAGQPQHF

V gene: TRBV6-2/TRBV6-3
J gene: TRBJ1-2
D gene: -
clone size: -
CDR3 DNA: TGTGCCAGCAGTTATGATTCAGGGCCACCCGGATGGACCTTC
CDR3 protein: CASSYDSGPPGWTF

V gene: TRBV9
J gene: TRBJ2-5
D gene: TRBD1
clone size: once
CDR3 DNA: TGTGCCAGCAGCGTAGCAGGGGGCCATGGAGAGACCCAGTACTTC
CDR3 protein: CASSVAGGHGETQYF

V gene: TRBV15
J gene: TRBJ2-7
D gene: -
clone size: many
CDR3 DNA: TGTGCCACCAGCAAAGGAGACAGGACTTACTACGAGCAGTACTTC
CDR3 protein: CATSKGDRTYYEQYF

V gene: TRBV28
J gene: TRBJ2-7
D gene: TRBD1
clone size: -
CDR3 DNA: TGTGCCAGCGGTCCCCTACCGGGACAGGGATCCTACGAGCAGTACTTC
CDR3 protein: CASGPLPGQGSYEQYF

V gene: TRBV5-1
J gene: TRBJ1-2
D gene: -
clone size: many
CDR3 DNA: TGCGCCAGCAGCACGCTGACGGATAACTATGGCTACACCTTC
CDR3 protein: CASSTLTDNYGYTF

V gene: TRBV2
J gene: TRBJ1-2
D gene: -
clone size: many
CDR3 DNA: TGTGCCAGCATGTGGGGAACAGCGACGAACTATGGCTACACCTTC
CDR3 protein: CASMWGTATNYGYTF

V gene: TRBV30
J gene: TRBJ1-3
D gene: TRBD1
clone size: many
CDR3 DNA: TGTGCCTGGAGTCGGGACAGGGCAACGGGAAACACCATATATTTT
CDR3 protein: CAWSRDRATGNTIYF